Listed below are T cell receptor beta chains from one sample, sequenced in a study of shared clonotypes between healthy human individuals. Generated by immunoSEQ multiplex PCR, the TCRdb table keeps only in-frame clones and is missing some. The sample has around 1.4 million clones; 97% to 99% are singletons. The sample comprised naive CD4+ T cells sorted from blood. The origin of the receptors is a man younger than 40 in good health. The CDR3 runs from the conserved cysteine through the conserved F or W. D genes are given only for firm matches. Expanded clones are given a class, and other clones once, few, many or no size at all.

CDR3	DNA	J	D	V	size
CASSIAGEGEQYF	TGTGCCAGCAGTATAGCGGGAGAGGGCGAGCAGTACTTC	TRBJ2-7	TRBD2	TRBV6-6	.
CASSYSGGVSYNEQFF	TGTGCCAGCAGTTACTCTGGCGGGGTCTCCTACAATGAGCAGTTCTTC	TRBJ2-1	.	TRBV6-6	.
CASSQDNRGTYEQYF	TGCGCCAGCAGCCAAGATAACAGGGGAACCTACGAGCAGTACTTC	TRBJ2-7	TRBD1	TRBV4-1	.
CASSTGFNQPQHF	TGCGCCAGCAGTACAGGGTTTAATCAGCCCCAGCATTTT	TRBJ1-5	.	TRBV10-2	.
CASSSDRSPGGTQYF	TGTGCCAGCAGCTCCGACAGGAGCCCAGGCGGGACCCAGTACTTC	TRBJ2-5	.	TRBV11-3	once
CASSRIGGLSQSNEQFF	TGTGCCAGCAGCCGTATAGGGGGGCTATCTCAGTCCAATGAGCAGTTCTTC	TRBJ2-1	.	TRBV27	.
CASKASGRSLLETQYF	TGTGCCAGCAAGGCTAGCGGGAGGTCTTTACTAGAGACCCAGTACTTC	TRBJ2-5	TRBD2	TRBV28	.
CASSFREAETQYF	TGTGCCAGCAGTTTCAGGGAGGCAGAGACCCAGTACTTC	TRBJ2-5	.	TRBV2	.
CASASALSEQYF	TGTGCCAGCGCGTCAGCTCTCTCCGAGCAGTACTTC	TRBJ2-7	.	TRBV6-1	.
CASGGRYEQYF	TGTGCCAGCGGCGGCCGCTACGAGCAGTACTTC	TRBJ2-7	.	TRBV27	.
CASSPTGYEQYF	TGTGCCAGCAGCCCAACGGGATACGAGCAGTACTTC	TRBJ2-7	.	TRBV5-4	.
CASRGGTVNTEAFF	TGTGCCAGCAGGGGGGGGACAGTGAACACTGAAGCTTTCTTT	TRBJ1-1	TRBD1	TRBV27	.
CAWTHLNEQFF	TGTGCCTGGACCCACCTCAATGAGCAGTTCTTC	TRBJ2-1	.	TRBV30	.
CSVSGHMNTGELFF	TGCAGCGTCAGCGGACACATGAACACCGGGGAGCTGTTTTTT	TRBJ2-2	.	TRBV29-1	.
CASSRQGLPGYEQYF	TGCGCCAGCAGCCGGCAGGGGCTCCCTGGCTACGAGCAGTACTTC	TRBJ2-7	.	TRBV4-1	.
CASSREASNQPQHF	TGTGCCAGCAGCCGAGAGGCTAGCAATCAGCCCCAGCATTTT	TRBJ1-5	.	TRBV4-2	.
CASSLAMWQETQYF	TGTGCCAGCAGCTTAGCGATGTGGCAAGAGACCCAGTACTTC	TRBJ2-5	.	TRBV7-2	once
CSVSGRVTEAFF	TGCAGCGTTTCAGGACGCGTCACTGAAGCTTTCTTT	TRBJ1-1	.	TRBV29-1	.
CASSLEGPSYEQYF	TGTGCCAGCAGCTTAGAGGGGCCTTCCTACGAGCAGTACTTC	TRBJ2-7	.	TRBV7-2	.
CASSLGPSTGANVLTF	TGTGCCAGCAGCTTGGGACCCTCTACTGGGGCCAACGTCCTGACTTTC	TRBJ2-6	.	TRBV7-3	.
CASSLATAWPEQFF	TGTGCCAGCAGCTTAGCCACAGCATGGCCAGAGCAGTTCTTC	TRBJ2-1	.	TRBV7-9	.
CASSQVNGQLYEQYF	TGCGCCAGCAGCCAAGTTAATGGACAGCTCTACGAGCAGTACTTC	TRBJ2-7	.	TRBV4-1	.
CASSQELMAGVTYEQYF	TGCGCCAGCAGCCAAGAACTAATGGCGGGAGTTACCTACGAGCAGTACTTC	TRBJ2-7	TRBD2	TRBV4-1	.
CASSLEGLAGNEQFF	TGCGCCAGCAGCTTGGAGGGACTAGCGGGCAATGAGCAGTTCTTC	TRBJ2-1	TRBD2	TRBV5-1	.
CASTTAAYEQYF	TGTGCCAGCACCACGGCGGCCTACGAGCAGTACTTC	TRBJ2-7	.	TRBV7-2	.
CASSGGATDTQYF	TGCGCCAGCAGTGGGGGAGCCACAGATACGCAGTATTTT	TRBJ2-3	.	TRBV5-1	.
CASSRRGGTQDTQYF	TGTGCCAGCAGTCGCCGTGGGGGGACTCAAGATACGCAGTATTTT	TRBJ2-3	.	TRBV11-2	once
CASSLGYGLAGDTQYF	TGTGCCAGCAGCTTGGGGTACGGACTAGCGGGAGATACGCAGTATTTT	TRBJ2-3	TRBD2	TRBV5-6	.
CATASGRSTDTQYF	TGTGCCACCGCTAGCGGTCGTAGCACAGATACGCAGTATTTT	TRBJ2-3	TRBD2	TRBV10-3	.
CAGYCTRGTATNEKLFF	TGCGCCGGATATTGCACCAGGGGGACGGCAACTAATGAAAAACTGTTTTTT	TRBJ1-4	TRBD1	TRBV5-1	.
CASSQQPGRFSGYEQFF	TGTGCCAGCAGCCAACAACCTGGGCGGTTTAGTGGCTATGAGCAGTTCTTC	TRBJ2-1	.	TRBV7-6	.
CASSFLQGNEQFF	TGTGCCAGTAGTTTCTTACAGGGTAATGAGCAGTTCTTC	TRBJ2-1	.	TRBV19	.
CASSLGTVEAFF	TGTGCCAGCAGCTTAGGGACAGTTGAAGCTTTCTTT	TRBJ1-1	.	TRBV7-9	.
CTSSQEWGGRAGETQYF	TGCACCAGCAGCCAAGAGTGGGGAGGGAGGGCTGGCGAGACCCAGTACTTC	TRBJ2-5	.	TRBV1	.
CASSWGTAKPGETQYF	TGCGCCAGCAGCTGGGGGACAGCCAAACCGGGAGAGACCCAGTACTTC	TRBJ2-5	TRBD1	TRBV5-1	.
CASSLGGVLSNQPQHF	TGTGCCAGCAGCTTGGGAGGGGTCCTTAGCAATCAGCCCCAGCATTTT	TRBJ1-5	.	TRBV5-5	.
CATSRDLGRGNEQFF	TGTGCCACCAGCAGGGACCTAGGAAGGGGAAATGAGCAGTTCTTC	TRBJ2-1	.	TRBV15	once
CASRGWATNEKLFF	TGCGCCAGCAGGGGGTGGGCAACTAATGAAAAACTGTTTTTT	TRBJ1-4	.	TRBV10-2	.
CASSRGRVNYGYTF	TGTGCCAGCAGCCGGGGGCGGGTCAACTATGGCTACACCTTC	TRBJ1-2	.	TRBV7-2	.
CASSEFGRGSTGELFF	TGTGCCAGCAGTGAATTCGGCAGGGGTAGCACCGGGGAGCTGTTTTTT	TRBJ2-2	.	TRBV6-1	.
CASSLGQGRNEQYF	TGTGCCAGCAGTTTAGGACAGGGAAGAAACGAGCAGTACTTC	TRBJ2-7	TRBD1	TRBV28	.
CASSSGTGGPETQYF	TGCGCCAGCAGCTCCGGGACAGGGGGTCCAGAGACCCAGTACTTC	TRBJ2-5	TRBD1	TRBV5-1	.
CASSQRAKGDLLQRTDTQYF	TGCGCCAGCAGCCAAAGGGCGAAGGGGGACCTACTCCAGCGCACAGATACGCAGTATTTT	TRBJ2-3	.	TRBV4-1	once
CASGGGSGRLNNEQFF	TGCGCCAGCGGCGGGGGTAGCGGGAGACTAAACAATGAGCAGTTCTTC	TRBJ2-1	TRBD2	TRBV5-1	.
CASGLVSGYSYNEQFF	TGTGCTAGTGGTTTGGTATCCGGTTACTCCTACAATGAGCAGTTCTTC	TRBJ2-1	.	TRBV12-5	.
CASTLPGERELFF	TGTGCCAGCACCCTGCCGGGGGAGAGGGAGCTGTTTTTT	TRBJ2-2	.	TRBV5-4	.
CASSGEFIRNTIYF	TGTGCCAGCAGCGGGGAGTTCATTCGAAACACCATATATTTT	TRBJ1-3	.	TRBV9	.
CASSLVHQPQHF	TGTGCCAGCAGCTTGGTCCATCAGCCCCAGCATTTT	TRBJ1-5	.	TRBV28	.
CASKASGSIYEQYF	TGCGCCAGCAAGGCTAGCGGGAGTATTTACGAGCAGTACTTC	TRBJ2-7	TRBD2	TRBV10-2	.